Given below is one T cell receptor beta chain in context. Its antigen is unidentified. The data belong to a study of cytomegalovirus exposure and HLA in healthy donors. The wider study: Early released data had about 80 million unique TCRs, all coming from HLA-typed donors. Study outcomes and limitations: A later examination showed that TCR association rates differed by HLA locus, with DRB1 most and HLA-C fewest. Confirmation was obtained in vitro that a few CMV-associated chains are specific for CMV antigens. The authors excluded some V segments, including TRBV6-2 and TRBV6-3, as indistinguishable.

Germline CDR1 MGHDK, CDR2 SYGVNS. There are 17 residues in the CDR3. J gave up 7 bases and V 4 bases, and 16 bases lay outside the gene matches. A multiplex PCR was run with 60 Vbeta primers and 13 Jbeta primers. Only in-frame clones appear in the TCRdb table, and some are missing; sequencing was by immunoSEQ multiplex PCR. The sample contains around 90,000 clones, more than 75% of which appear only once. This clonotype was obtained from a human donor in good health. Specimen: PBMCs. V gene TRBV25-1 combines with J gene TRBJ2-1, with 7 bases that match TRBD1. CDR3 sequence reads: CASSGPGQPIPVNEQFF. Written as DNA, the CDR3 is TGTGCCAGCAGTGGACCGGGACAGCCGATCCCCGTGAATGAGCAGTTCTTC.